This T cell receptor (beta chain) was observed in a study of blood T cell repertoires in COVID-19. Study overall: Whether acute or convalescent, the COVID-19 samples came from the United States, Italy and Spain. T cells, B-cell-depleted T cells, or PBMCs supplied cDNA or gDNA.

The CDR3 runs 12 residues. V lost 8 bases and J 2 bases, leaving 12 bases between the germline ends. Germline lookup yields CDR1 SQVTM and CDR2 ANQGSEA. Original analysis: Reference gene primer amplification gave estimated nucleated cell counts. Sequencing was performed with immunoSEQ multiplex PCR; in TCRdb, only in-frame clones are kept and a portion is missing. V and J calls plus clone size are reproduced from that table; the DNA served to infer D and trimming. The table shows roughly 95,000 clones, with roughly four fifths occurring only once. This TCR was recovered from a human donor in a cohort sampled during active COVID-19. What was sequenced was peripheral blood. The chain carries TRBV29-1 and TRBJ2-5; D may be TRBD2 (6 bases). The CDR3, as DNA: TGCAGCCTCCCCGGGGGACAAGAGACCCAGTACTTC. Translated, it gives CSLPGGQETQYF.